The following is a T cell receptor beta chain sequence with its context. Its antigen is as yet unknown. This specimen comes from a study of OX40 agonist ivuxolimab in advanced cancers. Background on the study: In this cohort, patients received ivuxolimab, an agonistic anti-OX40 (CD134) antibody. General study results and limits: Blood T cells, both CD4+ and CD8+, expanded clonally by week 6 at 0.1 to 3.0 mg/kg.

The repertoire was sequenced with immunoSEQ multiplex PCR; TCRdb's copy has only in-frame clones and lacks some. The data contain just over 60,000 clones, roughly 90% of them singletons. Germline V CDR1 and CDR2: MNHNS, SASEGT. After removal of 4 bases from V and 3 bases from J, the junction contained 2 bases not matched to a gene. This CDR3 comprises 15 residues. This TCR derives from an adult with an advanced solid tumor such as melanoma, head and neck, liver or kidney cancer. The sequencing used CD4+ or CD8+ T cells sorted from blood, collected in a trial of the OX40 agonist ivuxolimab. The chain employs TRBV6-1 and TRBJ1-6; 8 bases match TRBD1. CDR3 coding DNA: TGTGCCAGCAGTGTAGGACAGGGCTATAATTCACCCCTCCACTTT. This translates into CASSVGQGYNSPLHF.